One and the same sample provided the 9 T cell receptor beta chains below, sequenced in a study of blood T cell repertoires in COVID-19. TCRdb's copy holds only in-frame clones and misses some; the assay was immunoSEQ multiplex PCR. The sample carries more than 300,000 clones, 90% recorded once. The source material was peripheral blood. Every receptor here comes from a woman between 40 and 50 years old with COVID-19, enrolled during active disease.

V usage is TRBV27 and J usage is TRBJ1-2; TRBD1 agrees at 9 bases. V shed 5 bases, J shed 4 bases, and the junction held 8 bases outside the gene matches. Looked up from germline, CDR1 is MNHEY and CDR2 is SMNVEV (reference sequence). There are 15 residues in the CDR3. CDR3 coding DNA: TGTGCCAGCAGTCCTGGGACAGGGTTCCGCTATGGCTACACCTTC. It specifies CASSPGTGFRYGYTF.

The gene calls are TRBV11-2 and TRBJ2-1; possibly TRBD2 for D (5 bases). The CDR3 spans 12 residues. Trimming cost V 2 bases and J 7 bases, with 6 bases left between them. In germline, CDR1 is SGHAT, CDR2 FQNNGV. The CDR3 DNA reads as TGTGCCAGCAGCTTAATAGCGAATGAGCAGTTCTTC. This gives the protein CASSLIANEQFF.

V is TRBV2 and J is TRBJ1-6; D perhaps matches TRBD1 (6 bases). Looked up from germline, CDR1 is SNHLY and CDR2 is FYNNEI. V dropped 2 bases and J dropped 0 bases, with 11 bases sitting between them. This CDR3 spans 17 amino acids. The DNA of the CDR3 is TGTGCCAGCAGTGAACGGGGACAAAGCTCCTATAATTCACCCCTCCACTTT. Translating gives CASSERGQSSYNSPLHF.

This chain links TRBV28 with TRBJ1-2; 10 positions agree with TRBD1. Germline lookup yields CDR1 MDHEN and CDR2 SYDVKM. The CDR3 extends over 16 amino acids. Trimming at V came to 3 bases and at J to 14 bases, leaving 18 bases not matched to a gene. CDR3 bases: TGTGCCAGCAGTTTCCTCCGGGGACAGGGGCCTCTAGGAGGAACCTTC. This translates into CASSFLRGQGPLGGTF.

The chain employs TRBV5-1 and TRBJ2-7; 9 positions agree with TRBD1. Germline CDR1 and CDR2: SGHRS and YFSETQ. This CDR3 comprises 14 residues. Germline trimming cut 0 bases from V and 6 bases from J; bases unmatched to any gene: 4. The CDR3 reads CASSLATGGSEQYF. DNA of the CDR3: TGCGCCAGCAGCTTGGCGACAGGGGGGAGCGAGCAGTACTTC.

The chain is built from TRBV5-1 and TRBJ1-2; D ambiguous. Deletions cut 0 bases from V and 4 bases from J, with 10 bases between. The CDR3 loop spans 14 amino acids. Germline CDR1 and CDR2: SGHRS and YFSETQ. The CDR3 DNA follows: TGCGCCAGCAGCTTGGATCTACGGGGCTATGGCTACACCTTC. It yields the protein CASSLDLRGYGYTF.

CDR3 protein: CASSYSETTSGNTIYF. Here the CDR3 DNA reads TGTGCCAGCAGTTACTCCGAGACAACCTCTGGAAACACCATATATTTT. The chain links TRBV6-5 to TRBJ1-3; D unclear. Trimming took 0 bases from V and 0 from J, leaving 9 bases between them. The CDR3 has 16 amino acids. The germline V gene encodes CDR1 MNHEY and CDR2 SVGAGI.

The chain recombines TRBV24-1 with TRBJ2-1; TRBD1 matches 9 bases. Trimming removed 10 bases from V and 8 bases from J; junction bases left unmatched: 8. Germline V CDR1 and CDR2: KGHDR, SFDVKD. The CDR3 has 13 residues. CDR3 DNA sequence: TGTGCCACTCGGACAGGGGCGAAGGATGAGCAGTTCTTC. It codes for CATRTGAKDEQFF.

This clone was counted a single time. The V and J genes are TRBV4-3 and TRBJ1-2; D call uncertain. Looked up from germline, CDR1 is LGHNA and CDR2 is YSLEER. The V gene lost 3 bases and the J gene lost 4 bases, with 9 bases spanning the gap. This CDR3 is 13 amino acids long. The CDR3 nucleotides are TGCGCCAGCAGCCATTCGGGGAGCTATGGCTACACCTTC. Translated: CASSHSGSYGYTF.